This T cell receptor (beta chain) was identified in a study of tumor and adjacent non-tumor tissue in lung cancer. Broader study findings: Patients with more diverse tumor TCRs had worse survival.

With respect to this clonotype: The antigen remains unidentified. One junction end does not reproduce the germline sequence, and a read error may be involved.

The template was RNA from unsorted bulk tissue. Three rounds of nested PCR, following a modified ARM-PCR protocol, produced the TCRbeta library. TCRdb reprocessed the multiplex PCR reads via MiXCR and lists one record per CDR3 protein. The data hold roughly 120,000 distinct CDR3 sequences, with about 80% observed a single time. This CDR3 has 16 amino acids. Sample: lung tumor tissue. This receptor was obtained from a man between 65 and 79 years old with non-small cell lung cancer. V is TRBV12-3 or TRBV12-4 and J is TRBJ1-6; maybe TRBD1 (6 bases). The CDR3 spells CASSIGGGLGNSPLLF. CDR3 bases: TGTGCCAGCAGCATCGGAGGGGGTCTGGGTAATTCACCCCTCCTCTTT.